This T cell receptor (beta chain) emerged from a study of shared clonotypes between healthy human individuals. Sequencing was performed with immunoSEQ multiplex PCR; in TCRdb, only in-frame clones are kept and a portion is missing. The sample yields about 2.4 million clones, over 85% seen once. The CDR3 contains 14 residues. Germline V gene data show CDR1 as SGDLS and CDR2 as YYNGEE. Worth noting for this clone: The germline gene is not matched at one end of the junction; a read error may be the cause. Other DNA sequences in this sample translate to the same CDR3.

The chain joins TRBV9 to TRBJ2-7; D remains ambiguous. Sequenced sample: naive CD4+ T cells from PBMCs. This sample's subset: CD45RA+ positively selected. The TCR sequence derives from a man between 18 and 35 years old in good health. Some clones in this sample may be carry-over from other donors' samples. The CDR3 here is CATRRRVGSYEQYF. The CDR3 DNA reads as TGTGCCACACGTCGTAGGGTAGGGTCCTACGAGCAGTACTTT.